One and the same sample provided the 3 T cell receptor beta chains below, sequenced in a study of spatial heterogeneity in lung cancer. Study outcomes and limitations: Expanded alpha and beta TCR counts within tumors tracked tumor mutation counts.

Time point in this sample: sample taken at primary tumor resection. No antigen is known for these receptors. TCRdb analysed the 5' RACE reads with MiXCR anew, one entry per CDR3 protein. The sample holds about 20,000 distinct CDR3 sequences, 5.5% to 6% seen once. The input for sequencing was lung tumor tissue, taken at surgery. Receptors were obtained from a female donor with early-stage non-small cell lung cancer.

This clonotype was counted ten times or more. This rearrangement joins TRBV20-1 to TRBJ2-7, with a possible D match to TRBD2 (7 bases). CDR3 length: 12 amino acids. Germline V gives CDR1 DFQATT, CDR2 SNEGSKA (reference sequence). V was shortened by 6 bases and J by 5 bases, with 14 bases between the two germline ends. CDR3 nucleotides: TGCAGTGCCGAGGGGGGGGAGCACGAGCAGTACTTC. It specifies CSAEGGEHEQYF.

The table lists this clonotype with a few counts. The rearrangement joins TRBV27 to TRBJ2-3; tentatively, D is TRBD1 or TRBD2 (5 bases each). V was shortened by 6 bases and J by 7 bases, with 14 bases between the two germline ends. The CDR3 is 13 residues long. Germline loops: CDR1 MNHEY, CDR2 SMNVEV (reference sequence). CDR3 in amino acids: CASRAGSGYTQYF. As DNA, the CDR3 is TGTGCCAGCAGGGCGGGTTCAGGGTATACGCAGTATTTT.

In its sample, this clonotype was seen many times. The rearrangement links TRBV6-1 to TRBJ1-3, with unresolved D. The V and J ends lost 4 bases and 0 bases respectively, with 7 bases between them. The CDR3 spans 14 residues. The germline V gene has CDR1 MNHNS and CDR2 SASEGT. CDR3 DNA: TGTGCCAGCAGTGGACTTGCCTCTGGAAACACCATATATTTT. Protein: CASSGLASGNTIYF.